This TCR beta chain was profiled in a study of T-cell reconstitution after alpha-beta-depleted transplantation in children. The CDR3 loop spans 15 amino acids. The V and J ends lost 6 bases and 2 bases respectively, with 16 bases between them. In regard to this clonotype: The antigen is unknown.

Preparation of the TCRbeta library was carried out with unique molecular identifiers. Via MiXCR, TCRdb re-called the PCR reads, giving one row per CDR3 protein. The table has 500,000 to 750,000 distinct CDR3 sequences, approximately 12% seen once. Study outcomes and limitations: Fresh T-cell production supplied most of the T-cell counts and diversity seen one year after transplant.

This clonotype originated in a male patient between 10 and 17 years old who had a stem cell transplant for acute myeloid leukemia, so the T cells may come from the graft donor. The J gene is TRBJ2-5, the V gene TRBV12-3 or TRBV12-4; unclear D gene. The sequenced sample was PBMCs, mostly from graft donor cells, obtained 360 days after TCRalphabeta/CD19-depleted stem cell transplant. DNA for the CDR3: TGTGCCAGCAGACGTACGGGTTTCAATCAAGAGACCCAGTACTTC. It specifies CASRRTGFNQETQYF.